This paragraph reports one T cell receptor beta chain. Its target antigen remains unknown. No per-base quality is available; no much larger clone lies one base away. TCRbeta CDR3 regions were amplified from genomic DNA using the immunoSEQ Assay, a bias-controlled multiplex PCR. Regarding the original processing steps: The number of nucleated cells in each sample was estimated by amplification of reference gene primers within the assay. Sequence reads were collapsed and filtered to measure the absolute abundance of every unique TCRbeta CDR3 rearrangement. For each sample, productive Simpson clonality was calculated as the square root of Simpson's diversity index across productive rearrangements. Drawn from immuneACCESS, this table holds only the in-frame rearrangements with V and J called that TCRdb kept. Clones are partly lost; checked studies trace under half to an unresolved V gene and leave the rest unexplained. That table furnishes V, J and clone size, whereas the DNA furnished D and trimming. This sample gives some 390,000 clones in total; roughly 86% of them show up just once. The ten largest clones capture around 3% of the sample.

The sample originates from a study of blood T cell repertoires in COVID-19 (dated by TCRdb to 2020 to 2022). About the full investigation: The collaborator samples originated in the United States, Italy and Spain and spanned the acute and convalescent phases of COVID-19. The material from the prospective study consisted of cDNA or gDNA derived from T cells, B-cell-depleted T cells, or PBMCs. Deeply sampled blood TCRbeta repertoires from subjects exposed to, actively infected with, or recovered from COVID-19 were included in the dataset. The repertoires were released in a freely available public database intended as a resource for research on the immune response to SARS-CoV-2. The samples were drawn from two sources: the first 160 participants of the ongoing ImmuneRACE study, and 1,000 to 1,500 subjects contributed by 6 global collaborators. Sample metadata almost always included a de-identified subject ID, COVID-19 status, age in years and sex. Where HLA class I and class II types were available, the types were taken from metadata supplied by the sample provider, not from assay-based typing.

Each collaborating institution followed its own protocols to collect whole blood in K2EDTA tubes. Collaborator samples were shipped for TCRbeta analysis as frozen whole blood, isolated PBMCs, or DNA extracted from either sample type. CDR1 and CDR2 are read off the germline V gene as KGHSH and LQKENI. The CDR3 starts with the cysteine, ends with the phenylalanine, and has 12 residues. CDR3 DNA only is kept here, 36 bases in frame from base 1. Germline trimming amounts to 3 bases on V and 10 bases on J, with 5 as the count of junction bases outside the gene matches. Overall study outcomes, separate from this receptor: Clinical and demographic metadata were provided uncurated, with the amount varying by source and participant.

The receptor chain draws on TRBV18 and TRBJ1-1, with 7 bases matching TRBD1. This clonotype was sampled from a human donor in a cohort sampled during active COVID-19. The sample was peripheral blood. The sequenced DNA is TGTGCCAGCTCACCCCCGGGACAGACAGCTTTCTTT. This encodes CASSPPGQTAFF. With the rest looked up from the reference TRBV18 and TRBJ1-1 genes rather than sequenced, the full variable domain is NAGVMQNPRHLVRRRGQEARLRCSPMKGHSHVYWYRQLPEEGLKFMVYLQKENIIDESGMPKERFSAEFPKEGPSILRIQQVVRGDSAAYFCASSPPGQTAFFGQGTRLTVV.